These 31 T cell receptor beta chains share one sample of origin, sequenced in a study of vaccination effects on CD4 cells after COVID-19. Antigen-specific CD4+ T cells expanded by the ViraFEST assay with viral peptide pools were then sequenced. CD4+ T cell isolation took place after nine to eleven days of culture. Their cognate antigens are unknown. Profiling relied on immunoSEQ multiplex PCR, and the TCRdb table lists in-frame clones only, not all of them. In the table there are some 79,000 clones, roughly four fifths of which are singletons. The sequencing here drew on CD4+ T cells from PBMCs cultured with HCoV-229E spike peptides, taken before COVID-19 vaccination. The receptor source for this set is a human donor who received a COVID-19 vaccine.

This chain uses TRBV28 with TRBJ1-2, with D uncertain. Trimming stripped 3 bases from V and 8 bases from J, with 16 bases between. Germline V gene lookup returns CDR1 MDHEN and CDR2 SYDVKM. This CDR3 is built from 14 residues. The CDR3 DNA is TGTGCCAGCAGTTTGACCCCCCGACGCGGGGGCTACACCTTC. This encodes CASSLTPRRGGYTF.

The table lists this clone with a few counts. The chain uses TRBV11-3 and TRBJ2-7, with D perhaps assigned TRBD1 or TRBD2 (5 bases each). The CDR3 runs 17 residues. V was trimmed by 5 bases and J by 0 bases, leaving 20 bases between them. Germline V gene lookup returns CDR1 SGHNT and CDR2 YENEEA. CDR3 in DNA: TGTGCCAGCAGCCCTCCAAAGTCGAGGGGATCCTCCTACGAGCAGTACGTC. Its protein product is CASSPPKSRGSSYEQYV.

The chain couples TRBV28 to TRBJ2-1; TRBD2 matches at 7 bases. The CDR3 runs to 16 residues. CDR1 MDHEN and CDR2 SYDVKM come from the germline V gene. Trimming at V came to 3 bases and at J to 4 bases, leaving 9 bases not matched to a gene. CDR3 protein: CASSFTWGGVYNEQFF. DNA for the CDR3: TGTGCCAGCAGTTTTACGTGGGGGGGGGTTTACAATGAGCAGTTCTTC.

This chain links TRBV5-1 with TRBJ2-3, with D maybe TRBD2 (7 bases). Trimming removed 7 bases from V and 5 bases from J, with 26 bases in between. The CDR3 extends over 17 amino acids. Per the germline V gene, CDR1 is SGHRS and CDR2 is YFSETQ. DNA of the CDR3: TGCGCCAGCTCCCGGCCCGGGGGGCTGTTGTCGGTAGATACGCAGTATTTT. Residues: CASSRPGGLLSVDTQYF. Together with reference TRBV5-1 and TRBJ2-3, the CDR3 gives the full variable domain: KAGVTQTPRYLIKTRGQQVTLSCSPISGHRSVSWYQQTPGQGLQFLFEYFSETQRNKGNFPGRFSGRQFSNSRSEMNVSTLELGDSALYLCASSRPGGLLSVDTQYFGPGTRLTVL.

The V call is TRBV2, the J call TRBJ1-2; D is uncertain. The CDR3 length is 14 residues. The germline CDR1 and CDR2 sequences are SNHLY and FYNNEI. V was clipped by 4 bases and J by 0 bases, with 9 bases between them. The CDR3 reads CASSVGRANYGYTF. The CDR3 nucleotides read TGTGCCAGCAGTGTGGGCAGAGCTAACTATGGCTACACCTTC.

The CDR3 nucleotides are TGTGCCAGCAGCATCTTCGGGTTTGCCGGGGAGCTGTTTTTT. This gives the protein CASSIFGFAGELFF. This chain uses TRBV5-6 with TRBJ2-2; D is ambiguous. V was pared by 4 bases and J by 6 bases, with 13 bases between. CDR3 length equals 14 residues. Germline V gene data show CDR1 as SGHDT and CDR2 as YYEEEE. The full variable domain, completed using reference TRBV5-6 and TRBJ2-2, is DAGVTQSPTHLIKTRGQQVTLRCSPKSGHDTVSWYQQALGQGPQFIFQYYEEEERQRGNFPDRFSGHQFPNYSSELNVNALLLGDSALYLCASSIFGFAGELFFGEGSRLTVL.

The chain joins TRBV6-5 to TRBJ1-2, with a tentative D call TRBD1 (6 bases). The germline CDR1 and CDR2 sequences are MNHEY and SVGAGI. This CDR3 region has 15 residues. V was cut by 1 base and J by 2 bases, with 11 bases left in between. The CDR3 coding sequence is TGTGCCAGCAGTTACTACGTAGGACAGAACTATGGCTACACCTTC. Translating it yields CASSYYVGQNYGYTF.

The chain joins TRBV9 to TRBJ2-1; maybe TRBD1 (5 bases). The CDR3 extends over 14 amino acids. V was trimmed by 0 bases and J by 6 bases, leaving 10 bases between them. Germline assignment: CDR1 SGDLS and CDR2 YYNGEE. The CDR3 loop is CASSVVQGSNEQFF. CDR3 coding DNA: TGTGCCAGCAGCGTAGTTCAGGGATCCAATGAGCAGTTCTTC.

This chain joins TRBV3-1 (or the pseudogene TRBV3-2) and TRBJ2-7; no reliable D call. CDR3 size: 13 residues. V gave up 1 base and J gave up 6 bases, with 10 bases separating them. CDR1 and CDR2 from the germline V gene are LGHDT and YNNKEL (reference sequence). The DNA for the CDR3 is TGTGCCAGCAGCCAAGGAACATTTGGCGAGCAGTACGTC. Its protein product is CASSQGTFGEQYV.

The V and J genes are TRBV19 and TRBJ1-5; D not resolved. This CDR3 has 15 residues. Germline assignment: CDR1 LNHDA and CDR2 SQIVND (reference sequence). V was cut by 6 bases and J by 2 bases, with 14 bases left in between. In DNA, the CDR3 is TGTGCCAGTAGATTAATGGGAGTTGGCAATCAGCCCCAGCATTTT. Its protein is CASRLMGVGNQPQHF.

The rearrangement uses TRBV2 and TRBJ1-3; no clear D gene. V lost 5 bases and J 4 bases, leaving 9 bases between the germline ends. The CDR3 extends over 13 amino acids. CDR1 is SNHLY and CDR2 is FYNNEI in the germline V gene. The CDR3 reads CASSFFWGNTIYF. In DNA, the CDR3 is TGTGCCAGCAGTTTCTTTTGGGGAAACACCATATATTTT. Full variable domain (missing parts from reference TRBV2 and TRBJ1-3): EPEVTQTPSHQVTQMGQEVILRCVPISNHLYFYWYRQILGQKVEFLVSFYNNEISEKSEIFDDQFSVERPDGSNFTLKIRSTKLEDSAMYFCASSFFWGNTIYFGEGSWLTVV.

This chain uses TRBV7-8 with TRBJ2-2, with a possible D match to TRBD1 (6 bases). In germline, CDR1 is SGHVS, CDR2 FQNEAQ. The CDR3 consists of 15 residues. Trimming removed 0 bases from V and 4 bases from J, with 9 bases in between. CDR3 DNA: TGTGCCAGCAGCTTAGCGGGACAAGTCACCGGGGAGCTGTTTTTT. This sequence encodes CASSLAGQVTGELFF.

The rearrangement uses TRBV10-1 and TRBJ2-2, with a tentative D call TRBD1 (6 bases). Germline V lookup: CDR1 WNHNN, CDR2 SYGVQD (reference sequence). This CDR3 has 14 amino acids. Deletions cut 3 bases from V and 7 bases from J, with 12 bases between. The CDR3 loop is CASSEQQGVGELFF. The CDR3 nucleotides are TGCGCCAGCAGTGAACAACAGGGCGTCGGGGAGCTGTTTTTT.

The J gene is TRBJ2-7, the V gene TRBV5-1, with 7 bases fitting TRBD1. CDR1 is SGHRS, CDR2 YFSETQ, per germline. The CDR3 is 16 residues long. J gave up 1 base and V 3 bases, and 10 bases lay outside the gene matches. CDR3 loop: CASSWNTGVLSYEQYV. The CDR3 DNA sequence: TGCGCCAGCAGCTGGAACACAGGGGTGCTATCCTACGAGCAGTACGTC.

This clone has just a few counts. The J gene is TRBJ1-5, the V gene TRBV10-2; TRBD1 aligns across 7 bases. V dropped 3 bases and J dropped 0; count of bases not matched to a gene: 14. The CDR3 is 19 residues long. Per germline, CDR1 WSHSY and CDR2 SAAADI. This CDR3 is CASSDPKGTVLNSNQPQHF. In DNA, the CDR3 is TGCGCCAGCAGTGATCCGAAGGGGACAGTATTGAATAGCAATCAGCCCCAGCATTTT.

V is TRBV28 and J is TRBJ1-4; 8 bases align to TRBD1. CDR1 is MDHEN and CDR2 is SYDVKM in the germline V gene. J lost 5 bases, V lost 8 bases, and 7 bases had no gene match. This CDR3 is 14 amino acids long. CDR3 loop: CASCKRTGNEKLFF. In nucleotides, the CDR3 is TGTGCCAGCTGTAAACGGACAGGGAATGAAAAACTGTTTTTT. The variable domain in full, completed from reference TRBV28 and TRBJ1-4, reads DVKVTQSSRYLVKRTGEKVFLECVQDMDHENMFWYRQDPGLGLRLIYFSYDVKMKEKGDIPEGYSVSREKKERFSLILESASTNQTSMYLCASCKRTGNEKLFFGSGTQLSVL.

The CDR3 sequence: CASSQDRPPNNSPLHF. As DNA, the CDR3 is TGCGCCAGCAGCCAAGATCGGCCCCCAAATAATTCACCCCTCCACTTT. J is TRBJ1-6 and V is TRBV4-1; no clear D. CDR3 size: 16 residues. V lost 0 bases and J 5 bases, leaving 11 bases between the germline ends. Germline V lookup: CDR1 MGHRA, CDR2 YSYEKL.

This chain uses TRBV6-1 with TRBJ1-2; D perhaps matches TRBD1 (5 bases). Germline V CDR1 and CDR2: MNHNS, SASEGT. The germline V and J ends were trimmed by 3 bases and 0 bases, with 8 bases remaining between them. The CDR3 covers 14 residues. CDR3 DNA: TGTGCCAGCAGTGAGGGCAGGGCTAACTATGGCTACACCTTC. This sequence encodes CASSEGRANYGYTF.

The chain carries TRBV24-1 and TRBJ1-2, with 10 bases that match TRBD1. V trimming: 2 bases; J trimming: 4 bases; junction bases outside the gene matches: 6. This CDR3 spans 16 amino acids. Germline CDR1 KGHDR, CDR2 SFDVKD. CDR3 amino acids: CATSDSRQGAGYGYTF. Here the CDR3 DNA reads TGTGCCACCAGTGATTCCCGACAGGGGGCAGGCTATGGCTACACCTTC.

The chain combines TRBV7-8 with TRBJ1-1, with no clear D. V shed 5 bases and J shed 2 bases, with 9 bases lying between them. Per the germline V gene, CDR1 is SGHVS and CDR2 is FQNEAQ. CDR3 length: 13 amino acids. CDR3 residues: CASSPTINTEAFF. The CDR3 DNA is TGTGCCAGCAGCCCGACTATAAACACTGAAGCTTTCTTT.

The chain joins TRBV6-5 to TRBJ2-3, with a weak D call TRBD1 (6 bases). The germline gives CDR1 MNHEY, CDR2 SVGAGI. CDR3 size: 15 residues. V was trimmed by 2 bases and J by 1 base, leaving 10 bases between them. DNA of the CDR3: TGTGCCAGCAGTTACGGGGGCGCAGGCACAGATACGCAGTATTTT. As protein: CASSYGGAGTDTQYF.

CDR3 nucleotide sequence: TGTGCCAGCAGCGTGACAGGCACAGATACGCAGTATTTT. This codes for CASSVTGTDTQYF. The chain combines TRBV7-3 with TRBJ2-3; TRBD1 is a possible D gene (5 bases). CDR3 length equals 13 residues. Germline CDR1 is SGHTA and CDR2 is FQGTGA. The V end lost 5 bases, the J end lost 1 base, and 7 bases lay between the germline ends. Complete variable domain (other parts from reference TRBV7-3 and TRBJ2-3): GAGVSQTPSNKVTEKGKYVELRCDPISGHTALYWYRQSLGQGPEFLIYFQGTGAADDSGLPNDRFFAVRPEGSVSTLKIQRTERGDSAVYLCASSVTGTDTQYFGPGTRLTVL.

V and J are TRBV6-6 and TRBJ2-3; TRBD2 might be the D (5 bases). From germline, CDR1 is MNHNY and CDR2 SVGAGI (reference sequence). The CDR3 has 16 residues. Trimming took 0 bases from V and 6 from J, leaving 16 bases between them. CDR3 protein: CASSYSGSWGVDTQYF. The CDR3 DNA sequence: TGTGCCAGCAGTTACTCGGGGAGTTGGGGTGTGGATACGCAGTATTTT.

The CDR3 region is CASSTGTVGGGQPQHF. The CDR3 DNA is TGCGCCAGCAGCACAGGGACAGTGGGAGGGGGACAGCCCCAGCATTTT. The gene calls are TRBV5-1 and TRBJ1-5; 7 bases line up with TRBD1. Germline CDR1 and CDR2: SGHRS and YFSETQ. CDR3 length equals 16 residues. V trimming: 4 bases; J trimming: 7 bases; junction bases outside the gene matches: 14.

The chain combines TRBV5-1 with TRBJ2-5; TRBD2 agrees at 11 bases. V trimming: 2 bases; J trimming: 0 bases; junction bases outside the gene matches: 6. CDR3 length: 17 residues. CDR1 and CDR2 (germline): SGHRS, YFSETQ. The CDR3 loop is CASSFDGSGGDQETQYF. Here the CDR3 DNA reads TGCGCCAGCAGCTTTGATGGTAGCGGGGGGGACCAAGAGACCCAGTACTTC.

This clone was recorded a few times. The V and J genes are TRBV7-9 and TRBJ2-7, with D possibly being TRBD1 (6 bases). Germline V gives CDR1 SEHNR, CDR2 FQNEAQ (reference sequence). Between the trimmed V and J ends, which lost 6 bases and 4 bases, there was a span of 10 bases. The CDR3 covers 12 residues. The CDR3: CASSEQGYEQYV. CDR3 sequence (DNA): TGTGCCAGCAGTGAACAGGGATACGAGCAGTACGTC.

The chain joins TRBV9 to TRBJ2-1, with D perhaps assigned TRBD1 or TRBD2 (6 bases each). Germline assignment: CDR1 SGDLS and CDR2 YYNGEE. The CDR3 spans 15 residues. Trimming took off 0 bases at V and 8 bases at J, with 15 bases between the two ends. CDR3 sequence: CASSVEGGVNHEQFF. The CDR3 DNA is TGTGCCAGCAGCGTAGAGGGGGGCGTGAATCATGAGCAGTTCTTC.

The V gene is TRBV7-9, the J gene TRBJ1-5; no clear D gene. V was trimmed by 0 bases and J by 4 bases, leaving 13 bases between them. Germline CDR1 is SEHNR and CDR2 is FQNEAQ (reference sequence). The CDR3 is made up of 16 amino acids. The CDR3 DNA follows: TGTGCCAGCAGCTTAGCAGTGGGCAGGATTAATCAGCCCCAGCATTTT. As protein: CASSLAVGRINQPQHF. Based on the CDR3 plus reference TRBV7-9 and TRBJ1-5, the full variable domain is DTGVSQNPRHKITKRGQNVTFRCDPISEHNRLYWYRQTLGQGPEFLTYFQNEAQLEKSRLLSDRFSAERPKGSFSTLEIQRTEQGDSAMYLCASSLAVGRINQPQHFGDGTRLSIL.

The chain is built from TRBV25-1 and TRBJ2-2, with 7 positions matching TRBD2. The germline CDR1 and CDR2 sequences are MGHDK and SYGVNS. The J segment lost 7 bases and the V segment lost 5 bases, leaving 10 bases of the junction unmatched. The CDR3 sequence is 15 residues long. The CDR3 protein is CASSPDRGVIGELFF. The DNA for the CDR3 is TGTGCCAGCAGTCCCGACCGGGGGGTTATCGGGGAGCTGTTTTTT.

This clone was detected only a few times. This rearrangement joins TRBV11-3 to TRBJ1-1; D remains unclear. From germline, CDR1 is SGHNT and CDR2 YENEEA. The CDR3 is 13 amino acids. V was pared by 1 base and J by 0 bases, with 3 bases between. CDR3 in amino acids: CASSLGMNTEAFF. The CDR3 nucleotides are TGTGCCAGCAGCTTAGGAATGAACACTGAAGCTTTCTTT.

This chain joins TRBV6-5 and TRBJ2-5, with 9 nucleotides matching TRBD2. Germline assignment: CDR1 MNHEY and CDR2 SVGAGI. J gave up 4 bases and V 6 bases, and 6 bases lay outside the gene matches. The CDR3 extends over 14 amino acids. The CDR3 DNA sequence: TGTGCCAGCAGAGGAGCGGGGGGCGTAGAGACCCAGTACTTC. This encodes CASRGAGGVETQYF.